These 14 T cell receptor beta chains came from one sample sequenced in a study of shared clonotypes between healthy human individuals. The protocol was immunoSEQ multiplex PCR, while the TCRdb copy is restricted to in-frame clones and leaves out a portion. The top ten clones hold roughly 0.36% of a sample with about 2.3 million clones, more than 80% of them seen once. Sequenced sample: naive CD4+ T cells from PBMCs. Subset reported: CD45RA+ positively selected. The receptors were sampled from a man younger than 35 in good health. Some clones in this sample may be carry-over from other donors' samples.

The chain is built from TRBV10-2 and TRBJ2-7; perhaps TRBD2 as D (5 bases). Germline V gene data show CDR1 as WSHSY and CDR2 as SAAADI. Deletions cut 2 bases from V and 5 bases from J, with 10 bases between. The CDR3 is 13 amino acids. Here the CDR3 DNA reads TGCGCCAGCAGTGAGCGGGGTCGAGACGAGCAGTACTTC. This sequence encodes CASSERGRDEQYF.

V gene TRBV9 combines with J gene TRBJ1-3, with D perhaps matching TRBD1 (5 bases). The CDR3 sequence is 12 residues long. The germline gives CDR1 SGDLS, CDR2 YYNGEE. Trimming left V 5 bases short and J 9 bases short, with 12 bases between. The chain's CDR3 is CASRDQGPTIYF. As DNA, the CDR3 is TGTGCCAGCAGAGACCAGGGACCCACCATATATTTT.

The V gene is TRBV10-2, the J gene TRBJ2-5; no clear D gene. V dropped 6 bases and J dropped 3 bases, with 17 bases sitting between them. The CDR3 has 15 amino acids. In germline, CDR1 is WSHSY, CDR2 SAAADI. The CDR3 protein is CASRSWGSVEETQYF. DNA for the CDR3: TGCGCCAGCAGGTCATGGGGAAGCGTGGAAGAGACCCAGTACTTC.

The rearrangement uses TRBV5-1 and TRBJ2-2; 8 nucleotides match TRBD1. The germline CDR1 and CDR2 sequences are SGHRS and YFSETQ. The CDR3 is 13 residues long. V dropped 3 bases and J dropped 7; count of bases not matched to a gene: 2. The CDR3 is CASSYRGDGELFF. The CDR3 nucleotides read TGCGCCAGCAGCTACAGGGGGGACGGGGAGCTGTTTTTT. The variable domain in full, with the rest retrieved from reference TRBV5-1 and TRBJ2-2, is KAGVTQTPRYLIKTRGQQVTLSCSPISGHRSVSWYQQTPGQGLQFLFEYFSETQRNKGNFPGRFSGRQFSNSRSEMNVSTLELGDSALYLCASSYRGDGELFFGEGSRLTVL.

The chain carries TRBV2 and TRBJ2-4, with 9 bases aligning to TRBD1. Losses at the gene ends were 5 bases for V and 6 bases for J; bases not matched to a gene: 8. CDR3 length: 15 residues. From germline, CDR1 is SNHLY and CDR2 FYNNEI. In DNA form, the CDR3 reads TGTGCCAGCAGTCCCGGGACAGGGCCTTCAAACATTCAGTACTTC. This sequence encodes CASSPGTGPSNIQYF.

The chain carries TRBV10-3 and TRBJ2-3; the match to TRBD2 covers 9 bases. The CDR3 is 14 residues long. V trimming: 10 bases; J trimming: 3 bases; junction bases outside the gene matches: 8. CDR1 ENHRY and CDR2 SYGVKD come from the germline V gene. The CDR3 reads CATLLAGKTDTQYF. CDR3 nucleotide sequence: TGTGCCACCCTGCTAGCGGGGAAGACAGATACGCAGTATTTT.

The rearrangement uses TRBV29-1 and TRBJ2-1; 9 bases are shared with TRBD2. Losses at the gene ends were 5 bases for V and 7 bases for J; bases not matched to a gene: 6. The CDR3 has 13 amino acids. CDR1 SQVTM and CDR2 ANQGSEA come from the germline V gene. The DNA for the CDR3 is TGCAGCGTTAAGGGACTAGCCTTTAATGAGCAGTTCTTC. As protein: CSVKGLAFNEQFF.

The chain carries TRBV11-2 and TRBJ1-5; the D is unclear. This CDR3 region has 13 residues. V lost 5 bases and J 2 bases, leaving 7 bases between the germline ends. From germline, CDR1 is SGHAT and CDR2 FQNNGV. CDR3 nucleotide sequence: TGTGCCAGCAGCATCAACGGCAATCAGCCCCAGCATTTT. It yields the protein CASSINGNQPQHF.

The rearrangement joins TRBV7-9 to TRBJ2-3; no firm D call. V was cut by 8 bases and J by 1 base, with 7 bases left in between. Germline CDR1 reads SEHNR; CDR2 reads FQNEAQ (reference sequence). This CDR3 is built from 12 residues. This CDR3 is CASLEGTDTQYF. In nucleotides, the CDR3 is TGTGCCAGCCTAGAGGGCACAGATACGCAGTATTTT.

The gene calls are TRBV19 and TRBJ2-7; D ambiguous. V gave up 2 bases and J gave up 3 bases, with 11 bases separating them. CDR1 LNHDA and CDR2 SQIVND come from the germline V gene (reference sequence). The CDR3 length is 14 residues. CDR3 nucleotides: TGTGCCAGTAGTATATCGGGCTCTGGCTACGAGCAGTACTTC. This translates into CASSISGSGYEQYF.

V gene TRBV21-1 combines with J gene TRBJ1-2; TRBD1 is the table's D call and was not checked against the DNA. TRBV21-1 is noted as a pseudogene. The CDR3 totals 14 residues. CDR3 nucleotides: TGTGCCAGCAGCAAGGACAGGCCGATCTATGGCTACACCTTC. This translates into CASSKDRPIYGYTF.

The chain's CDR3 is CASSPRNRWVSNQPQHF. The CDR3 DNA sequence: TGTGCCAGCAGCCCTCGAAACAGGTGGGTCAGCAATCAGCCCCAGCATTTT. The chain combines TRBV11-3 with TRBJ1-5, with TRBD1 as a possible D gene (5 bases). Trimming left V 5 bases short and J 1 base short, with 18 bases between. Germline lookup yields CDR1 SGHNT and CDR2 YENEEA. The CDR3 totals 17 residues.

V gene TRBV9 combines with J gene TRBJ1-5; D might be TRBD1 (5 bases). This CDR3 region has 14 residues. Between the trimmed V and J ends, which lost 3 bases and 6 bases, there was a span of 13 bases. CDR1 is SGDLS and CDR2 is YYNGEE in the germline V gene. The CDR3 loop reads CASSARGAAQPQHF. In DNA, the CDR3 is TGTGCCAGCAGCGCTAGGGGTGCGGCTCAGCCCCAGCATTTT.

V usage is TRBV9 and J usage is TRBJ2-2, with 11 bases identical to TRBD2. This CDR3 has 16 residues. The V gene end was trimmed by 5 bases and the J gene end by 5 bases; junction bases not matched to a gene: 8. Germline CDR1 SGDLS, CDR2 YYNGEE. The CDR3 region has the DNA TGTGCCAGCAGGCCCTCGGGACTAGCGGCAACCGGGGAGCTGTTTTTT. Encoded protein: CASRPSGLAATGELFF.